The 15 T cell receptor beta chains below were found in one sample sequenced in a study of cytomegalovirus exposure and HLA in healthy donors. Both 60 Vbeta primers and 13 Jbeta primers went into the PCR. Assay used: immunoSEQ multiplex PCR; TCRdb lists only in-frame clones, some missing. This table has about 110,000 clones, 60% to 75% appearing once. Material: PBMCs. The source of these receptors is a middle-aged man in good health and CMV-seropositive.

This sequence joins TRBV7-8 and TRBJ2-1, with 9 bases that match TRBD1. Trimming cost V 2 bases and J 2 bases; bases outside gene matches: 16. The CDR3 covers 20 residues. Per germline, CDR1 SGHVS and CDR2 FQNEAQ. The CDR3 protein is CASSLSGTGSFSGTYNEQFF. CDR3 coding DNA: TGTGCCAGCAGCTTATCCGGGACAGGGAGTTTCAGCGGGACCTACAATGAGCAGTTCTTC.

This clone was picked up a small number of times. The chain couples TRBV18 to TRBJ1-2, with a possible D match to TRBD1 (5 bases). The V gene's germline CDR1 is KGHSH and CDR2 LQKENI. Trimming took off 2 bases at V and 4 bases at J, with 8 bases between the two ends. CDR3 length: 13 residues. CDR3 protein: CASSPGAGYGYTF. Written as DNA, the CDR3 is TGTGCCAGCTCACCAGGGGCAGGCTATGGCTACACCTTC.

The chain couples TRBV5-1 to TRBJ2-7; the D gene is possibly TRBD1 (6 bases). The CDR3 sequence is 12 residues long. Germline V gives CDR1 SGHRS, CDR2 YFSETQ. Between the trimmed V and J ends, which lost 4 bases and 4 bases, there was a span of 9 bases. In DNA, the CDR3 is TGCGCCAGCAGCCACGGACAGTACGAGCAGTACTTC. Protein: CASSHGQYEQYF. The full variable domain, with the rest looked up from reference TRBV5-1 and TRBJ2-7, is KAGVTQTPRYLIKTRGQQVTLSCSPISGHRSVSWYQQTPGQGLQFLFEYFSETQRNKGNFPGRFSGRQFSNSRSEMNVSTLELGDSALYLCASSHGQYEQYFGPGTRLTVT.

The chain recombines TRBV27 with TRBJ2-1; 7 bases are a match to TRBD2. Germline lookup yields CDR1 MNHEY and CDR2 SMNVEV (reference sequence). The V and J ends lost 3 bases and 6 bases, in that order; junction bases with no gene match: 5. The CDR3 extends over 14 amino acids. The CDR3 DNA sequence: TGTGCCAGCAGTTTCGAATGGGGGGGCAATGAGCAGTTCTTC. Encoded protein: CASSFEWGGNEQFF.

The V gene is TRBV18, the J gene TRBJ2-3, with D uncertain. Trimming pared 3 bases from V and 4 bases from J, leaving 8 bases between. CDR1 and CDR2 from the germline V gene are KGHSH and LQKENI. The CDR3 spans 13 residues. The CDR3 spells CASSPPGPDTQYF. The CDR3 DNA reads as TGTGCCAGCTCACCTCCTGGCCCAGATACGCAGTATTTT.

V usage is TRBV6-5 and J usage is TRBJ2-3; D gene uncertain. Germline V gene data show CDR1 as MNHEY and CDR2 as SVGAGI. The CDR3 runs to 13 residues. Trimming shortened V by 0 bases and J by 6 bases, and 7 bases separated the two germline ends. The CDR3 reads CASSYSQLDTQYF. The CDR3 DNA follows: TGTGCCAGCAGTTACTCGCAGTTGGATACGCAGTATTTT.

This chain joins TRBV2 and TRBJ2-3; 15 bases align to TRBD2. V lost 6 bases, J lost 5 bases, and 9 bases stayed unmatched. CDR3 length: 17 residues. Per germline, CDR1 SNHLY and CDR2 FYNNEI. The CDR3 bases are TGTGCCAGCAGGCAGGGGACTAGCGGGAGGAGATTAGATACGCAGTATTTT. Protein: CASRQGTSGRRLDTQYF.

This chain uses TRBV7-8 with TRBJ2-2, with TRBD1 as a possible D gene (6 bases). The V gene lost 2 bases and the J gene lost 5 bases, with 12 bases spanning the gap. The germline gives CDR1 SGHVS, CDR2 FQNEAQ. The CDR3 contains 15 residues. CDR3 bases: TGTGCCAGCAGCTTAAAGGGGGTTAGAACCGGGGAGCTGTTTTTT. Protein sequence: CASSLKGVRTGELFF.

The chain recombines TRBV5-6 with TRBJ1-5; tentatively, D is TRBD1 (6 bases). This CDR3 has 13 residues. CDR1 is SGHDT, CDR2 YYEEEE, per germline. V was shortened by 4 bases and J by 1 base, with 6 bases between the two germline ends. CDR3 bases: TGTGCCAGCAGCGGACAGAGCAATCAGCCCCAGCATTTT. It translates to CASSGQSNQPQHF.

This clone was seen a few times. The rearrangement links TRBV2 to TRBJ2-3, with TRBD2 matching over 8 bases. This CDR3 comprises 15 residues. Losses at the gene ends were 5 bases for V and 4 bases for J; bases not matched to a gene: 8. The V gene's germline CDR1 is SNHLY and CDR2 FYNNEI. CDR3 in DNA: TGTGCCAGCAGTCCGAGCGGGAGCCAGGCAGATACGCAGTATTTT. This sequence encodes CASSPSGSQADTQYF.

This rearrangement joins TRBV6-5 to TRBJ1-6; D gene ambiguous. The ends were cut back, 0 bases at V and 11 bases at J, with 11 bases in the middle. Germline CDR1 and CDR2: MNHEY and SVGAGI. The CDR3 spans 14 residues. CDR3 DNA: TGTGCCAGCAGTTACTCGAGGGTTTCTGCACCCCTCCACTTT. Protein sequence: CASSYSRVSAPLHF.

This clone occurred once. The chain is built from TRBV4-1 and TRBJ2-7; D is perhaps TRBD1 (7 bases). V was trimmed by 0 bases and J by 7 bases, leaving 19 bases between them. The CDR3 consists of 16 residues. Looked up from germline, CDR1 is MGHRA and CDR2 is YSYEKL. CDR3 sequence (DNA): TGCGCCAGCAGCCAAGATCATGGAGGGGGCTTTTGGGAGCAGTACTTC. Its protein product is CASSQDHGGGFWEQYF.

V gene TRBV9 combines with J gene TRBJ1-2; 9 bases fit TRBD1. V dropped 3 bases and J dropped 8; count of bases not matched to a gene: 17. This CDR3 has 17 amino acids. Germline V CDR1 and CDR2: SGDLS, YYNGEE. This chain's CDR3 is CASSAYPPGQGIGGYTF. CDR3 in DNA: TGTGCCAGCAGCGCCTACCCACCGGGACAGGGAATTGGAGGCTACACCTTC.

This sequence joins TRBV7-9 and TRBJ1-2; 7 bases are shared with TRBD1. This CDR3 contains 15 residues. V trimming: 5 bases; J trimming: 4 bases; junction bases outside the gene matches: 10. Looked up from germline, CDR1 is SEHNR and CDR2 is FQNEAQ (reference sequence). The CDR3 reads CASSPLLTGVYGYTF. As DNA, the CDR3 is TGTGCCAGCAGCCCTCTTCTAACAGGGGTCTATGGCTACACCTTC.

In DNA form, the CDR3 reads TGTGCCAGCAGTTACTCGAGAGGGTCAGATACGCAGTATTTT. Protein: CASSYSRGSDTQYF. The rearrangement links TRBV6-6 to TRBJ2-3; D perhaps matches TRBD2 (5 bases). V was clipped by 0 bases and J by 4 bases, with 8 bases between them. The germline CDR1 and CDR2 sequences are MNHNY and SVGAGI (reference sequence). This CDR3 spans 14 amino acids.